The rows below give T cell receptor beta chains drawn from one sample of a study of Graves' ophthalmopathy and Graves' hyperthyroidism. TCRdb re-derived calls from the multiplex PCR reads in MiXCR, one entry per CDR3 protein. Here the sample spans hundreds of thousands of distinct CDR3 sequences, over 40% being singletons. Sequencing was done on a sample of peripheral blood. Receptors were obtained from an adult man with Graves' ophthalmopathy. Both conserved end residues are part of each CDR3. The D gene is left open where the match is weak. Expanded clones get a size class; other rows say once, few or many, or leave the size out.

abundance	v_gene	d_gene	j_gene	len	CDR3aa	CDR3nt
-	TRBV10-3	-	TRBJ2-7	11	CAISGVNEQYF	TGTGCCATCAGTGGGGTAAACGAGCAGTACTTC
-	TRBV24-1	-	TRBJ2-2	16	CATSSLQLANTGELFF	TGTGCCACCAGCAGCCTACAGCTCGCGAACACCGGGGAGCTGTTTTTT
many	TRBV2	-	TRBJ2-5	16	CASSEVEGTTQETQYF	TGTGCCAGCAGTGAAGTGGAGGGGACAACCCAAGAGACCCAGTACTTC
-	TRBV15	-	TRBJ1-6	15	CATSARGTKRSPLHF	TGTGCCACCAGCGCTCGCGGGACGAAGCGTTCACCCCTCCACTTT
many	TRBV6-5	-	TRBJ2-7	15	CASSYSRSSAYEQYF	TGTGCCAGCAGTTACTCCAGATCCTCAGCCTACGAGCAGTACTTC
-	TRBV25-1	TRBD1	TRBJ1-2	15	CALGSWSRGGYGYTF	TGTGCCCTTGGTTCCTGGAGCAGGGGGGGCTATGGCTACACCTTC
few	TRBV25-1	-	TRBJ2-2	19	CASSPDTPGLLDPPGELFF	TGTGCCAGCAGTCCAGATACTCCGGGACTCTTAGACCCGCCCGGGGAGCTGTTTTTT
many	TRBV15	-	TRBJ2-2	15	CATSREEQPAGELFF	TGTGCCACCAGCAGAGAGGAACAGCCCGCCGGGGAGCTGTTTTTT
many	TRBV4-2	-	TRBJ1-5	15	CASSQDRYSNQPQHF	TGTGCCAGCAGCCAAGATAGGTATAGCAATCAGCCCCAGCATTTT
-	TRBV5-1	-	TRBJ1-4	16	CASSLAPAGTNEKLFF	TGCGCCAGCAGCTTAGCGCCGGCCGGGACTAATGAAAAACTGTTTTTT
-	TRBV14	TRBD1	TRBJ1-2	18	CASSPQTGQGARRDGYTF	TGTGCCAGCAGCCCCCAAACCGGACAGGGGGCACGAAGGGATGGCTACACCTTC
-	TRBV25-1	TRBD1	TRBJ2-2	19	CASSDGLGGVYHGTGELFF	TGTGCCAGCAGTGATGGGTTAGGGGGCGTCTACCACGGCACCGGGGAGCTGTTTTTT
few	TRBV3-1	-	TRBJ2-2	15	CASSQGLGIGGELFF	TGTGCCAGCAGCCAAGGATTGGGGATCGGCGGGGAGCTGTTTTTT
-	TRBV29-1	TRBD2	TRBJ2-5	15	CSVTGTAGGQETQYF	TGCAGCGTCACCGGGACAGCGGGAGGGCAAGAGACCCAGTACTTC
-	TRBV29-1	TRBD1	TRBJ1-3	13	CSQQGSSGNTIYF	TGCAGCCAACAGGGGAGCTCTGGAAACACCATATATTTT
-	TRBV6-2/TRBV6-3	TRBD1	TRBJ1-1	15	CASSYFGQGNTEAFF	TGTGCCAGCAGTTACTTCGGACAGGGGAACACTGAAGCTTTCTTT
few	TRBV12-3/TRBV12-4	TRBD1	TRBJ1-1	16	CASSARDRGVGTEAFF	TGTGCCAGCAGTGCCCGGGACAGGGGAGTGGGCACTGAAGCTTTCTTT
-	TRBV29-1	TRBD1	TRBJ1-3	16	CSVSTGPDSSGNTIYF	TGCAGCGTTTCGACAGGGCCGGACAGCTCTGGAAACACCATATATTTT
-	TRBV19	TRBD2	TRBJ2-1	15	CASKASGAEGNEQFF	TGTGCCAGTAAGGCTAGCGGGGCCGAGGGCAATGAGCAGTTCTTC
-	TRBV7-3	TRBD1	TRBJ2-5	16	CASSTAGTGEQETQYF	TGTGCCAGCTCAACCGCCGGGACAGGGGAACAAGAGACCCAGTACTTC
-	TRBV5-1	-	TRBJ1-4	12	CASAPGGEKLFF	TGCGCCAGCGCCCCTGGGGGGGAAAAACTGTTTTTT
once	TRBV19	TRBD1	TRBJ1-1	16	CASSIGQGAGNTEAFF	TGTGCCAGTAGTATAGGACAGGGGGCGGGGAACACTGAAGCTTTCTTT
many	TRBV2	-	TRBJ2-5	17	CASSEEGGGILQETQYF	TGTGCCAGCAGTGAAGAGGGGGGGGGTATCCTCCAAGAGACCCAGTACTTC
-	TRBV4-1	TRBD1	TRBJ1-1	16	CASSQQGALGNTEAFF	TGTGCCAGCAGCCAACAGGGGGCGCTGGGGAACACTGAAGCTTTCTTT
-	TRBV10-3	-	TRBJ2-7	13	CAISESAGGEQYF	TGTGCCATCAGTGAGTCCGCTGGGGGGGAGCAGTACTTC
many	TRBV6-5	-	TRBJ1-2	11	CASFGNYGYTF	TGTGCCAGCTTCGGAAACTATGGCTACACCTTC
many	TRBV19	-	TRBJ1-1	12	CASYPPGTEAFF	TGTGCCAGTTATCCCCCGGGGACTGAAGCTTTCTTT
-	TRBV12-3/TRBV12-4	TRBD1	TRBJ1-1	13	CASSPDRDAEAFF	TGTGCCAGCAGCCCGGACAGGGACGCTGAAGCTTTCTTT
few	TRBV2	-	TRBJ1-3	15	CASRGLAHSGNTIYF	TGTGCCAGCAGGGGGTTGGCCCACTCTGGAAACACCATATATTTT
-	TRBV11-2	-	TRBJ2-2	15	CASSLQMGNTGELFF	TGTGCCAGCAGCTTACAAATGGGGAACACCGGGGAGCTGTTTTTT